One and the same sample provided the 17 T cell receptor beta chains below, sequenced in a study of T cell responses to AZD1222 COVID-19 vaccine. Assay used: immunoSEQ multiplex PCR; TCRdb lists only in-frame clones, some missing. This sample has more than 65,000 clones; approximately 80% occur once, and the top ten carry approximately 21%. Sequencing used peripheral blood, obtained on day 0 of AZD1222 vaccination. Receptors originate from an adult in good health.

The V and J genes are TRBV29-1 and TRBJ1-1; maybe TRBD1 (6 bases). V was shortened by 7 bases and J by 1 base, with 10 bases between the two germline ends. This CDR3 spans 12 amino acids. From germline, CDR1 is SQVTM and CDR2 ANQGSEA. The CDR3 loop reads CSAGTPNTEAFF. The CDR3, as DNA: TGCAGCGCAGGGACACCGAACACTGAAGCTTTCTTT.

This chain uses TRBV2 with TRBJ2-7, with 10 nucleotides matching TRBD1. The V and J ends lost 10 bases and 1 base, in that order; junction bases with no gene match: 7. The CDR3 totals 14 residues. Germline CDR1 reads SNHLY; CDR2 reads FYNNEI. The CDR3 loop reads CATNRQGASYEQYF. The CDR3 DNA reads TGTGCCACCAACCGACAGGGGGCGTCCTACGAGCAGTACTTC.

The chain joins TRBV2 to TRBJ2-6; D is unclear. Trimming left V 5 bases short and J 0 bases short, with 8 bases between. The CDR3 has 15 residues. Germline V gene sequence: CDR1 SNHLY, CDR2 FYNNEI. The CDR3 region has the DNA TGTGCCAGCAGTAGAGAGAGCTCTGGGGCCAACGTCCTGACTTTC. This codes for CASSRESSGANVLTF. Filled out from reference TRBV2 and TRBJ2-6, the complete variable domain reads EPEVTQTPSHQVTQMGQEVILRCVPISNHLYFYWYRQILGQKVEFLVSFYNNEISEKSEIFDDQFSVERPDGSNFTLKIRSTKLEDSAMYFCASSRESSGANVLTFGAGSRLTVL.

The V gene is TRBV29-1, the J gene TRBJ2-2; D is ambiguous. This CDR3 is built from 13 residues. Trimming cost V 5 bases and J 7 bases, with 14 bases left between them. The germline CDR1 and CDR2 sequences are SQVTM and ANQGSEA. CDR3 DNA: TGCAGCGTTTTTGTGGGTGAGATCGGGGAGCTGTTTTTT. This translates into CSVFVGEIGELFF.

J is TRBJ1-5 and V is TRBV28, with TRBD1 matching over 10 bases. The V and J ends lost 5 bases and 7 bases, in that order; junction bases with no gene match: 11. The CDR3 has 16 residues. The germline V gene encodes CDR1 MDHEN and CDR2 SYDVKM. The CDR3 here is CASSATYGDRGQPQHF. DNA of the CDR3: TGTGCCAGCAGTGCAACGTACGGGGACAGGGGCCAGCCCCAGCATTTT.

The gene calls are TRBV6-5 and TRBJ1-5; 7 nucleotides line up with TRBD1. J gave up 4 bases and V 2 bases, and 5 bases lay outside the gene matches. CDR1 MNHEY and CDR2 SVGAGI come from the germline V gene. This CDR3 has 15 amino acids. The CDR3 loop reads CASSYTGDRNQPQHF. CDR3 in DNA: TGTGCCAGCAGTTACACCGGGGACAGAAATCAGCCCCAGCATTTT.

This clone has ten or more counts. The chain links TRBV6-1 to TRBJ1-2, with D maybe TRBD1 (5 bases). Looked up from germline, CDR1 is MNHNS and CDR2 is SASEGT. V was shortened by 3 bases and J by 6 bases, with 14 bases between the two germline ends. The CDR3 length is 14 residues. The DNA of the CDR3 is TGTGCCAGCAGTGAGTCCCCAGGGATGGATGGCTACACCTTC. It encodes CASSESPGMDGYTF.

The chain employs TRBV28 and TRBJ2-3, with D uncertain. The CDR3 is made up of 14 amino acids. V lost 2 bases and J lost 4, with 10 bases in between. Germline V lookup: CDR1 MDHEN, CDR2 SYDVKM. The CDR3 nucleotides are TGTGCCAGCAGTTTAATCCAGGACGCAGATACGCAGTATTTT. Protein sequence: CASSLIQDADTQYF.

This clone occurred once. The V gene is TRBV28, the J gene TRBJ1-1; no clear D gene. Trimming took 5 bases from V and 1 from J, leaving 14 bases between them. CDR1 is MDHEN and CDR2 is SYDVKM in the germline V gene. The CDR3 length is 15 residues. CDR3 amino acids: CASSPLGNSNTEAFF. CDR3 sequence (DNA): TGTGCCAGCAGTCCCCTGGGGAACTCGAACACTGAAGCTTTCTTT.

The chain couples TRBV12-3 or TRBV12-4 to TRBJ2-5; D unresolved. V dropped 4 bases and J dropped 4 bases, with 10 bases sitting between them. The CDR3 runs 13 residues. CDR3 nucleotides: TGTGCCAGCAGTTCACGCGCAGTAGAGACCCAGTACTTC. This translates into CASSSRAVETQYF.

The V call is TRBV6-5, the J call TRBJ1-5; D is ambiguous. From germline, CDR1 is MNHEY and CDR2 SVGAGI. This CDR3 is 14 amino acids long. Between the trimmed V and J ends, which lost 8 bases and 1 base, there was a span of 12 bases. CDR3 sequence reads: CASSEDLSNQPQHF. The CDR3 bases are TGTGCCAGCTCAGAGGATTTAAGCAATCAGCCCCAGCATTTT.

This chain uses TRBV7-2 with TRBJ2-7; D may be TRBD2 (5 bases). The length of the CDR3 is 16 residues. CDR1 is SGHTA, CDR2 FQGNSA, per germline. V gave up 1 base and J gave up 5 bases, with 18 bases separating them. CDR3 DNA: TGTGCCAGCAGCTTAGACTACTTGGGCTTCGGGGACGAGCAGTACTTC. Protein: CASSLDYLGFGDEQYF.

In its sample, this clone was seen once. The rearrangement joins TRBV9 to TRBJ1-3, with D possibly being TRBD1 (6 bases). This CDR3 has 15 amino acids. Between the trimmed V and J ends, which lost 6 bases and 0 bases, there was a span of 13 bases. Germline-derived CDR1 and CDR2 are SGDLS and YYNGEE. CDR3 DNA sequence: TGTGCCAGCACCTCACAGGGAATCTCTGGAAACACCATATATTTT. It yields the protein CASTSQGISGNTIYF.

The chain couples TRBV6-5 to TRBJ1-2, with D maybe TRBD1 (6 bases). V lost 8 bases to trimming and J lost 6 bases, with 19 bases between them. The V gene's germline CDR1 is MNHEY and CDR2 SVGAGI. CDR3 length: 14 amino acids. The CDR3 DNA reads as TGTGCCAGCGGTCGCTCACAGGGCGCCCATGGCTACACCTTC. It translates to CASGRSQGAHGYTF.

The chain is built from TRBV12-3 or TRBV12-4 and TRBJ1-2; D call uncertain. The CDR3 length is 12 residues. Trimming stripped 1 base from V and 8 bases from J, with 8 bases between. The CDR3 loop is CASSLVGEGYTF. CDR3 nucleotides: TGTGCCAGCAGTTTAGTGGGAGAAGGCTACACCTTC.

The J gene is TRBJ2-1, the V gene TRBV7-6, with TRBD2 matching over 9 bases. The germline gives CDR1 SGHVS, CDR2 FNYEAQ. This CDR3 has 20 amino acids. V trimming: 1 base; J trimming: 7 bases; junction bases outside the gene matches: 20. As DNA, the CDR3 is TGTGCCAGCAGCTTAGAGCAGGTGGGACTAGCCGCCGGGTTTGTGAATGAGCAGTTCTTC. Protein: CASSLEQVGLAAGFVNEQFF.

This clone showed up just a few times. This chain links TRBV7-9 with TRBJ2-1; D gene unclear. The germline V and J ends were trimmed by 0 bases and 8 bases, with 17 bases remaining between them. This CDR3 contains 16 residues. CDR1 SEHNR and CDR2 FQNEAQ come from the germline V gene (reference sequence). As DNA, the CDR3 is TGTGCCAGCAGCTTAGCGCTTACTCGGCTAGGTGATGAGCAGTTCTTC. Encoded protein: CASSLALTRLGDEQFF. The full variable domain, with the rest looked up from reference TRBV7-9 and TRBJ2-1, is DTGVSQNPRHKITKRGQNVTFRCDPISEHNRLYWYRQTLGQGPEFLTYFQNEAQLEKSRLLSDRFSAERPKGSFSTLEIQRTEQGDSAMYLCASSLALTRLGDEQFFGPGTRLTVL.